The clone carrying this TCR beta chain showed up just a few times. The V end lost 6 bases, the J end lost 0 bases, and 12 bases lay between the germline ends. The germline V gene encodes CDR1 ENHRY and CDR2 SYGVKD. This CDR3 has 15 amino acids. This sample was taken from a study of T cells after somatic rescue of genetic block. Sequencing used immunoSEQ multiplex PCR; TCRdb keeps in-frame clones, though not all of them. The sample holds over 10,000 clones; about 74% are singletons and the top ten take around 22%. The sequence was obtained from a boy younger than 18. Sequencing input: peripheral blood mononuclear cells (PBMCs). V gene TRBV10-3 combines with J gene TRBJ2-1, with D tentatively TRBD2 (6 bases). The CDR3 here is CAIRRGSFSYNEQFF. The DNA for the CDR3 is TGTGCCATCAGGCGGGGTTCCTTCTCCTACAATGAGCAGTTCTTC.